This T cell receptor (beta chain) was sequenced during a study of T cells after posttransplantation cyclophosphamide. Data came from immunoSEQ multiplex PCR; TCRdb stores just in-frame clones and leaves some out. The sample yields fewer than 40,000 clones, without any singletons. Trimming took 0 bases from V and 4 from J; bases not matched to a gene: 4. Germline V CDR1 and CDR2: LGHNA, YNFKEQ. CDR3 length equals 15 residues. This related bone marrow graft donor gave peripheral blood on the day of marrow donation. General study findings and limits: After PTCy, TRB diversity resembled that of CNI/methotrexate controls. Blood and skin or GI T cell repertoires showed limited TRB overlap. Later blood repertoires were often dominated by clones from the donor CD8+ memory compartment.

This clone was seen at least ten times. Its specificity is unknown. Sequencing was carried out using PBMCs. The clonotype was recovered from a woman in her thirties in good health and a related stem cell transplant donor. This chain uses TRBV4-2 with TRBJ1-2; TRBD1 aligns across 8 bases. CDR3 DNA: TGTGCCAGCAGCCAAGATAGACAGGGGACCTATGGCTACACCTTC. Its protein is CASSQDRQGTYGYTF.